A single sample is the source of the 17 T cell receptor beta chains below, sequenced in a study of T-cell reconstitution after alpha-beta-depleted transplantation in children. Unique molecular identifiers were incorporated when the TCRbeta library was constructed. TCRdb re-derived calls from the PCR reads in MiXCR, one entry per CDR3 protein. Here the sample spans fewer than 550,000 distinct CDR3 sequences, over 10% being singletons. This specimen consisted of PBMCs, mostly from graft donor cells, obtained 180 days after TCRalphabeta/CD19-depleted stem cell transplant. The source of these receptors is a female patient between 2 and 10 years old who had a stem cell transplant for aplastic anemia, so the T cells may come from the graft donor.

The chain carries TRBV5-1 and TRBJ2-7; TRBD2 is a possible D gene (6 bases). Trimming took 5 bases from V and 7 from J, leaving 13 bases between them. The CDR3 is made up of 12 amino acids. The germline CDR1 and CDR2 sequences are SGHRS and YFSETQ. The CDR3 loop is CASSRDFGEQYF. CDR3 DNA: TGCGCCAGCAGTCGGGACTTTGGGGAGCAGTACTTC. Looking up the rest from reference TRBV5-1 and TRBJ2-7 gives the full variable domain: KAGVTQTPRYLIKTRGQQVTLSCSPISGHRSVSWYQQTPGQGLQFLFEYFSETQRNKGNFPGRFSGRQFSNSRSEMNVSTLELGDSALYLCASSRDFGEQYFGPGTRLTVT.

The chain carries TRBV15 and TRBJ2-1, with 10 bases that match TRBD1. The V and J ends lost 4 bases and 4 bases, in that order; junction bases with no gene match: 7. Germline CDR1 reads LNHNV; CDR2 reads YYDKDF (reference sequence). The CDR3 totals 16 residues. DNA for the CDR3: TGTGCCACCAGCACAGTCGGGACAGGGGTTTACAATGAGCAGTTCTTC. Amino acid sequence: CATSTVGTGVYNEQFF.

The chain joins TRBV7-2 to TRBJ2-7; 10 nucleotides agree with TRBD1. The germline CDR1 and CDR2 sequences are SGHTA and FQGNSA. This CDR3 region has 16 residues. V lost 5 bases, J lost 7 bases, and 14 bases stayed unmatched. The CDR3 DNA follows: TGTGCCAGCAGCGCCCAGGGGGGACAGGGGTTGGTGGAGCAGTACTTC. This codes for CASSAQGGQGLVEQYF.

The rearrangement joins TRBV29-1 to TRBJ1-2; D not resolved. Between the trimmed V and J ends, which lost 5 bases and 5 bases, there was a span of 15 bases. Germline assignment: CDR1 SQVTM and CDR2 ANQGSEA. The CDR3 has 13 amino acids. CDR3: CSVTGPLGYGYTF. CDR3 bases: TGCAGCGTTACTGGGCCTTTAGGGTATGGCTACACCTTC. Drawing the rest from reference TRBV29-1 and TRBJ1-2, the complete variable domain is SAVISQKPSRDICQRGTSLTIQCQVDSQVTMMFWYRQQPGQSLTLIATANQGSEATYESGFVIDKFPISRPNLTFSTLTVSNMSPEDSSIYLCSVTGPLGYGYTFGSGTRLTVV.

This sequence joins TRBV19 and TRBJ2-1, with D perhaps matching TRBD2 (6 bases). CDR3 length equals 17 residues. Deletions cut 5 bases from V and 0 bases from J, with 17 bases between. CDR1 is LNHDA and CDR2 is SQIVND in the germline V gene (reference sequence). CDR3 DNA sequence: TGTGCCAGTAGTCCCCGGTATAGCGGTAGCTCCTACAATGAGCAGTTCTTC. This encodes CASSPRYSGSSYNEQFF.

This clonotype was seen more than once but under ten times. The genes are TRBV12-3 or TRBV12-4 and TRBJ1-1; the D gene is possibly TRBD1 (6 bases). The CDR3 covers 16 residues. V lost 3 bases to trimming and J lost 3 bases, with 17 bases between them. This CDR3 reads CASSFIPTGMDTEAFF. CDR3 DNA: TGTGCCAGCAGTTTCATCCCCACAGGGATGGACACTGAAGCTTTCTTT.

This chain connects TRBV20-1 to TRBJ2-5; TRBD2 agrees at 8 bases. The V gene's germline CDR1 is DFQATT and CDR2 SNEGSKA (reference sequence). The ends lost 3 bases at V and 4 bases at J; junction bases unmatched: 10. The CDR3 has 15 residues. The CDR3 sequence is CSARSGSPGLETQYF. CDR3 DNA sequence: TGCAGTGCTAGGAGCGGGAGCCCCGGTTTAGAGACCCAGTACTTC.

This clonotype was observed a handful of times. The CDR3 DNA follows: TGCGCCAGCAGCACACAGGGGGCGGATCTTGGCAATGAGCAGTTCTTC. Its protein is CASSTQGADLGNEQFF. J is TRBJ2-1 and V is TRBV5-1, with 9 bases aligning to TRBD1. Trimming removed 4 bases from V and 6 bases from J; junction bases left unmatched: 11. Germline CDR1 reads SGHRS; CDR2 reads YFSETQ. There are 16 residues in the CDR3.

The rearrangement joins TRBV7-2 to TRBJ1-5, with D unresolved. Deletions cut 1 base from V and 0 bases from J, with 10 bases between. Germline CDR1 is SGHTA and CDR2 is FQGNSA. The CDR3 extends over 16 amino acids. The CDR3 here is CASSLVGGSSNQPQHF. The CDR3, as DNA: TGTGCCAGCAGCTTAGTTGGAGGGTCTAGCAATCAGCCCCAGCATTTT.

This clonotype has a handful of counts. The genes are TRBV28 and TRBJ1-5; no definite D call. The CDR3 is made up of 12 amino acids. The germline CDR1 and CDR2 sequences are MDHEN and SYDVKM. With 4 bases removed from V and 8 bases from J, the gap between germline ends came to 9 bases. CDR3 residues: CASSSPPEPQHF. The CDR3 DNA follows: TGTGCCAGCAGTTCGCCACCGGAGCCCCAGCATTTT.

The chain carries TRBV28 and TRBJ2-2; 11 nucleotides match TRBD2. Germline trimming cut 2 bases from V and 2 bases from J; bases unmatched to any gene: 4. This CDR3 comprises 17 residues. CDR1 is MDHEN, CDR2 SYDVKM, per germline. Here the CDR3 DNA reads TGTGCCAGCAGTTTAATCCTAGCGGGAGGTAACACCGGGGAGCTGTTTTTT. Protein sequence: CASSLILAGGNTGELFF.

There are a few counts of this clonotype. The CDR3 region has the DNA TGTGCCAGCAGCCCCGTGGGGGGCGCTGGAAACACCATATATTTT. This encodes CASSPVGGAGNTIYF. The chain links TRBV7-2 to TRBJ1-3, with D possibly matching TRBD1 (6 bases). Germline lookup yields CDR1 SGHTA and CDR2 FQGNSA. The CDR3 length is 15 residues. V lost 5 bases, J lost 2 bases, and 13 bases lay in between.

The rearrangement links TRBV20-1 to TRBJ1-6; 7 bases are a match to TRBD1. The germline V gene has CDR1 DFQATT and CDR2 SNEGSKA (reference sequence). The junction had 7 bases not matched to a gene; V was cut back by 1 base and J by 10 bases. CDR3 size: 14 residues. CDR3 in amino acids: CSARGTGVRSPLHF. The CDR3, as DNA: TGCAGTGCTAGAGGGACAGGCGTCCGGTCACCCCTCCACTTT.

CDR3 protein: CASSLGTGGLKNIQYF. The CDR3, as DNA: TGTGCCAGCAGCCTAGGGACAGGGGGCCTAAAAAACATTCAGTACTTC. The V and J genes are TRBV5-6 and TRBJ2-4; 12 bases are shared with TRBD1. Germline loops: CDR1 SGHDT, CDR2 YYEEEE. With V trimmed by 4 bases and J by 4 bases, 6 bases remained unmatched. There are 16 residues in the CDR3.

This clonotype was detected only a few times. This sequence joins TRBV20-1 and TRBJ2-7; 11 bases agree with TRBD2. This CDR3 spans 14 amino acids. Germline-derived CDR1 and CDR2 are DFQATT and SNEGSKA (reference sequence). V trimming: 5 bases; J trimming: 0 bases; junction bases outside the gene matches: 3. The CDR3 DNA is TGCAGTGCTCATCTAGCGGGAGGCTCCTACGAGCAGTACTTC. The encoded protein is CSAHLAGGSYEQYF.

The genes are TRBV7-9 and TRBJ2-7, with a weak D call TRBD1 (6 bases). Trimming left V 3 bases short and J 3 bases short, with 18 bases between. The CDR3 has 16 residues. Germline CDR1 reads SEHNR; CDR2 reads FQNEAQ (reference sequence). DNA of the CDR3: TGTGCCAGCAGCTTTAACCGCAGGGGCATGGTCTACGAGCAGTACGTC. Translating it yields CASSFNRRGMVYEQYV.

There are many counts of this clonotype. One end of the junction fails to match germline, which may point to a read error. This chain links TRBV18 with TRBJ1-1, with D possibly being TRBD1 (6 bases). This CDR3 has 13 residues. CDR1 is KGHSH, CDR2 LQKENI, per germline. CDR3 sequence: CASSPQGNTEAFF. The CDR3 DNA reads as TGCGCCAGCAGTCCACAGGGTAACACTGAAGCTTTCTTT. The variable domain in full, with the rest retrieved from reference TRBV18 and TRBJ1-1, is NAGVMQNPRHLVRRRGQEARLRCSPMKGHSHVYWYRQLPEEGLKFMVYLQKENIIDESGMPKERFSAEFPKEGPSILRIQQVVRGDSAAYFCASSPQGNTEAFFGQGTRLTVV.